The 22 T cell receptor beta chains given below trace back to one sample, sequenced in a study of blood T cell repertoires in COVID-19. The protocol was immunoSEQ multiplex PCR, while the TCRdb copy is restricted to in-frame clones and leaves out a portion. The sample yields 200,000 to 250,000 clones, around 88% seen once. The sample consisted of PBMCs or T cells enriched from blood (not recorded which). The source of these receptors is a woman aged 45-65 years who had recovered from COVID-19.

The rearrangement links TRBV5-4 to TRBJ2-1; TRBD2 aligns across 12 bases. CDR1 is SGHNT, CDR2 YYREEE, per germline (reference sequence). The CDR3 loop spans 17 amino acids. V lost 4 bases, J lost 6 bases, and 11 bases stayed unmatched. The CDR3 region is CASSLTRLAGVFNEQFF. The DNA for the CDR3 is TGTGCCAGCAGCCTAACCCGACTAGCGGGGGTGTTCAATGAGCAGTTCTTC. The full variable domain, completed using reference TRBV5-4 and TRBJ2-1, is ETGVTQSPTHLIKTRGQQVTLRCSSQSGHNTVSWYQQALGQGPQFIFQYYREEENGRGNFPPRFSGLQFPNYSSELNVNALELDDSALYLCASSLTRLAGVFNEQFFGPGTRLTVL.

This clone has a single count. The V and J genes are TRBV7-2 and TRBJ1-2; TRBD1 matches 10 bases. CDR1 SGHTA and CDR2 FQGNSA come from the germline V gene. This CDR3 has 15 amino acids. J lost 4 bases, V lost 4 bases, and 6 bases had no gene match. In nucleotides, the CDR3 is TGTGCCAGCAGCTCCGACAGGGGGCTTAGCTATGGCTACACCTTC. Translation gives CASSSDRGLSYGYTF.

J is TRBJ2-5 and V is TRBV4-3; TRBD1 is a possible D gene (6 bases). The CDR3 runs 15 residues. Germline V gives CDR1 LGHNA, CDR2 YSLEER. The V gene lost 6 bases and the J gene lost 4 bases, with 18 bases spanning the gap. CDR3 region: CASSLSLVGAETQYF. Written as DNA, the CDR3 is TGCGCCAGCAGTTTATCTCTGGTGGGGGCAGAGACCCAGTACTTC.

The chain is built from TRBV7-9 and TRBJ1-1, with 7 bases fitting TRBD1. The CDR3 is 15 residues long. Germline lookup yields CDR1 SEHNR and CDR2 FQNEAQ (reference sequence). Trimming took 5 bases from V and 1 from J; bases not matched to a gene: 7. CDR3 coding DNA: TGTGCCAGCAGCCCAGAGGACAGGCGGAACACTGAAGCTTTCTTT. It codes for CASSPEDRRNTEAFF.

This chain joins TRBV5-1 and TRBJ2-3; 9 bases align to TRBD2. The J segment lost 4 bases and the V segment lost 7 bases, leaving 4 bases of the junction unmatched. This CDR3 has 13 residues. Per the germline V gene, CDR1 is SGHRS and CDR2 is YFSETQ. The CDR3 protein is CASQREEADTQYF. The CDR3 DNA sequence: TGCGCCAGCCAGCGGGAGGAAGCAGATACGCAGTATTTT.

The rearrangement joins TRBV13 to TRBJ1-5; D not certain. The CDR3 runs 13 residues. Between the trimmed V and J ends, which lost 5 bases and 1 base, there was a span of 6 bases. Germline CDR1 is PRHDT and CDR2 is FYEKMQ (reference sequence). The CDR3 loop is CASSPGSNQPQHF. The DNA of the CDR3 is TGTGCCAGCAGCCCGGGAAGCAATCAGCCCCAGCATTTT.

This rearrangement joins TRBV30 to TRBJ1-4; weak D call: TRBD1 (6 bases). Trimming removed 2 bases from V and 7 bases from J, with 17 bases in between. Germline-derived CDR1 and CDR2 are GTSNPN and SVGIG (reference sequence). This CDR3 has 15 amino acids. The CDR3 loop reads CAWSTPYRETEKLFF. Written as DNA, the CDR3 is TGTGCCTGGAGTACACCGTACAGGGAGACTGAAAAACTGTTTTTT.

The chain couples TRBV29-1 to TRBJ1-2; D not certain. CDR1 and CDR2 from the germline V gene are SQVTM and ANQGSEA. V was clipped by 3 bases and J by 0 bases, with 11 bases between them. This CDR3 comprises 14 residues. The CDR3 nucleotides are TGCAGCGTTGAGCATGGAGTCCCTAACTATGGCTACACCTTC. It translates to CSVEHGVPNYGYTF.

The chain employs TRBV7-2 and TRBJ2-7; 11 bases line up with TRBD2. Germline V gene lookup returns CDR1 SGHTA and CDR2 FQGNSA. This CDR3 has 15 amino acids. V trimming: 6 bases; J trimming: 9 bases; junction bases outside the gene matches: 13. CDR3 loop: CASRPTSGAPEGQYF. CDR3 sequence (DNA): TGTGCCAGCAGGCCGACTAGCGGGGCCCCGGAAGGGCAGTACTTC.

The V call is TRBV6-1, the J call TRBJ1-2; D possibly corresponds to TRBD1 (5 bases). The germline V gene has CDR1 MNHNS and CDR2 SASEGT. The CDR3 is 15 amino acids. The germline V and J ends were trimmed by 1 base and 4 bases, with 13 bases remaining between them. The CDR3 loop reads CASSEGLGLSYGYTF. In nucleotides, the CDR3 is TGTGCCAGCAGTGAAGGTTTGGGGCTCAGCTATGGCTACACCTTC.

The chain has TRBV16 and TRBJ1-5; TRBD1 is a possible D gene (6 bases). This CDR3 comprises 14 residues. V lost 5 bases to trimming and J lost 3 bases, with 11 bases between them. Germline values: CDR1 KGHSY, CDR2 FQNENV. CDR3 DNA: TGTGCCAGCAGCAAAACAGGGTCCAATCAGCCCCAGCATTTT. This translates into CASSKTGSNQPQHF.

This clone was observed a handful of times. J is TRBJ1-5 and V is TRBV7-2, with TRBD1 identical over 12 bases. Trimming at V came to 2 bases and at J to 9 bases, leaving 17 bases not matched to a gene. Per germline, CDR1 SGHTA and CDR2 FQGNSA. The length of the CDR3 is 19 residues. The CDR3 region is CASSLTGQGASSWARPQHF. CDR3 DNA sequence: TGTGCCAGCAGCTTAACGGGACAGGGGGCATCGAGTTGGGCCCGGCCCCAGCATTTT.

The J gene is TRBJ2-7, the V gene TRBV28; possibly TRBD2 for D (7 bases). Trimming removed 7 bases from V and 4 bases from J, with 17 bases in between. CDR3 length: 14 residues. CDR1 and CDR2 (germline): MDHEN, SYDVKM. CDR3 in DNA: TGTGCCAGCAACCCGGGGGGCAATTGGTACGAGCAGTACTTC. Protein: CASNPGGNWYEQYF.

The chain recombines TRBV24-1 with TRBJ2-7; TRBD1 matches at 7 bases. Looked up from germline, CDR1 is KGHDR and CDR2 is SFDVKD. This CDR3 is built from 12 residues. With V trimmed by 4 bases and J by 6 bases, 2 bases remained unmatched. The CDR3 region has the DNA TGTGCCACCAGTGACCCAGGGGGCGAGCAGTACTTC. Translation: CATSDPGGEQYF.

The genes are TRBV7-2 and TRBJ2-5; 11 positions match TRBD2. CDR1 and CDR2 from the germline V gene are SGHTA and FQGNSA. The CDR3 covers 15 residues. The V and J ends lost 5 bases and 2 bases, in that order; junction bases with no gene match: 4. The CDR3 region is CASSPWTSGQETQYF. The CDR3 bases are TGTGCCAGCAGCCCCTGGACTAGCGGGCAAGAGACCCAGTACTTC.

The CDR3 here is CASSHLRTSGRRETQYF. CDR3 nucleotide sequence: TGTGCCAGCAGCCACCTCCGGACTAGCGGGAGGCGGGAGACCCAGTACTTC. V and J are TRBV3-1 (or the pseudogene TRBV3-2) and TRBJ2-5; 14 positions match TRBD2. The germline V gene has CDR1 LGHDT and CDR2 YNNKEL (reference sequence). J lost 5 bases, V lost 3 bases, and 8 bases had no gene match. The CDR3 sequence is 17 residues long.

This sequence joins TRBV9 and TRBJ1-6; tentative D call: TRBD1 (5 bases). Germline assignment: CDR1 SGDLS and CDR2 YYNGEE. This CDR3 has 16 amino acids. Trimming took off 2 bases at V and 5 bases at J, with 14 bases between the two ends. CDR3: CASSVSGAKHNSPLHF. The CDR3 nucleotides are TGTGCCAGCAGCGTGTCTGGGGCGAAACATAATTCACCCCTCCACTTT. Full variable domain (missing parts from reference TRBV9 and TRBJ1-6): DSGVTQTPKHLITATGQRVTLRCSPRSGDLSVYWYQQSLDQGLQFLIQYYNGEERAKGNILERFSAQQFPDLHSELNLSSLELGDSALYFCASSVSGAKHNSPLHFGNGTRLTVT.

The J gene is TRBJ1-4, the V gene TRBV19; the D gene is possibly TRBD1 (5 bases). The CDR3 loop spans 14 amino acids. Trimming removed 4 bases at V and 3 bases at J, with 9 bases between. In germline, CDR1 is LNHDA, CDR2 SQIVND (reference sequence). This chain's CDR3 is CASSTRQSNEKLFF. CDR3 DNA: TGTGCCAGTAGTACAAGACAGTCTAATGAAAAACTGTTTTTT.

The table lists this clone with a few counts. This sequence joins TRBV28 and TRBJ1-6; D may be TRBD1 (6 bases). The V gene lost 4 bases and the J gene lost 6 bases, with 16 bases spanning the gap. CDR1 and CDR2 (germline): MDHEN, SYDVKM. The CDR3 totals 16 residues. The CDR3 reads CASSYRSRGSNSPLHF. The CDR3 nucleotides read TGTGCCAGCAGTTACCGGTCCAGGGGTTCTAATTCACCCCTCCACTTT.

The rearrangement links TRBV19 to TRBJ1-4, with a possible D match to TRBD1 (6 bases). This CDR3 has 17 amino acids. The germline V and J ends were trimmed by 3 bases and 3 bases, with 17 bases remaining between them. Germline V CDR1 and CDR2: LNHDA, SQIVND (reference sequence). The CDR3 DNA follows: TGTGCCAGTAGTATTTGGTCGGTGGGACACCCTAATGAAAAACTGTTTTTT. Translated, it gives CASSIWSVGHPNEKLFF.

This chain joins TRBV3-1 (or the pseudogene TRBV3-2) and TRBJ2-7, with a possible D match to TRBD2 (6 bases). Germline V gene sequence: CDR1 LGHDT, CDR2 YNNKEL (reference sequence). V lost 2 bases and J 0 bases, leaving 17 bases between the germline ends. This CDR3 has 17 amino acids. CDR3 DNA: TGTGCCAGCAGCCAACACACTCGGGGGTTCCACTCCTACGAGCAGTACTTC. Its translation: CASSQHTRGFHSYEQYF.

This clone was observed a single time. The V gene is TRBV6-5, the J gene TRBJ1-1; D not certain. The germline V gene encodes CDR1 MNHEY and CDR2 SVGAGI. Trimming left V 6 bases short and J 1 base short, with 12 bases between. This CDR3 spans 14 amino acids. CDR3: CASSPGGRNTEAFF. The DNA of the CDR3 is TGTGCCAGCAGCCCCGGAGGGAGGAACACTGAAGCTTTCTTT.